The clone carrying this T cell receptor (beta chain) was counted only a few times. With 6 bases clipped from V and 2 bases from J, the junction kept 5 bases outside the gene matches. The CDR3 is 14 amino acids. Germline V lookup: CDR1 MNHEY, CDR2 SMNVEV (reference sequence). The sample originates from a study of blood T cells in healthy people across ages. The authors ran a second PCR of roughly 6 to 11 cycles using a sample-barcoded 5' primer and a J-beta primer mix. TCRdb itself ran the 5' RACE reads through MiXCR, one entry per CDR3 protein. The sample has roughly 1,800,000 distinct CDR3 sequences; around half are singletons.

The V and J genes are TRBV27 and TRBJ2-5; TRBD1 matches at 8 bases. This TCR was recovered from a woman between 40 and 50 years old in good health. The sample comprised blood. CDR3 nucleotide sequence: TGTGCCAGCAGACAGACAGGGGCACAAGAGACCCAGTACTTC. This translates into CASRQTGAQETQYF.